A single sample gave rise to the 14 T cell receptor beta chains below, sequenced in a study of CD8 T cell repertoires and HIV-1 epitope variants. Libraries were prepared by immunoSEQ multiplex PCR; TCRdb keeps only in-frame clonotypes and omits some of them. In the table there are some 5,000 clones, roughly two thirds of which are singletons. No antigen has been assigned to these receptors. What was sequenced was cultured CD8+ T cells derived from PBMCs. The source is a male donor with HIV.

CDR3 region: CASSYSRTGGYEQYF. CDR3 in DNA: TGTGCCAGCAGTTACTCGAGGACAGGTGGTTACGAGCAGTACTTC. This chain joins TRBV6-5 and TRBJ2-7; 7 bases align to TRBD1. The germline V gene has CDR1 MNHEY and CDR2 SVGAGI. The V segment lost 0 bases and the J segment 4 bases; nucleotides outside the gene matches: 6. The CDR3 loop spans 15 amino acids.

The genes are TRBV4-3 and TRBJ1-2, with D maybe TRBD1 (6 bases). The germline V gene encodes CDR1 LGHNA and CDR2 YSLEER. This CDR3 comprises 12 residues. Trimming pared 8 bases from V and 6 bases from J, leaving 13 bases between. The CDR3 DNA reads as TGCGCCAGCTCAGGGGAGGTTGATGGCTACACCTTC. As protein: CASSGEVDGYTF.

This clone appeared once. The J gene is TRBJ2-5, the V gene TRBV7-8; TRBD1 aligns across 7 bases. Germline-derived CDR1 and CDR2 are SGHVS and FQNEAQ. V shed 2 bases and J 3 bases; nucleotides not matched to a gene: 3. CDR3 length: 14 residues. DNA of the CDR3: TGTGCCAGCAGCTTACGACAGGGAGAAGAGACCCAGTACTTC. It translates to CASSLRQGEETQYF.

This chain links TRBV10-3 with TRBJ2-3, with D possibly being TRBD1 or TRBD2 (5 bases each). The CDR3 consists of 14 residues. Germline V lookup: CDR1 ENHRY, CDR2 SYGVKD. V was shortened by 8 bases and J by 3 bases, with 15 bases between the two germline ends. The CDR3 protein is CAIGTVGATDTQYF. CDR3 nucleotide sequence: TGTGCCATCGGGACGGTGGGCGCGACAGATACGCAGTATTTT.

J is TRBJ2-7 and V is TRBV6-5; D remains ambiguous. The CDR3 has 12 amino acids. Germline CDR1 reads MNHEY; CDR2 reads SVGAGI. V was clipped by 5 bases and J by 4 bases, with 9 bases between them. CDR3 DNA sequence: TGTGCCAGCAGTCCGACTGATTACGAGCAGTACTTC. It yields the protein CASSPTDYEQYF.

The rearrangement joins TRBV6-5 to TRBJ1-4, with D unresolved. Trimming took 0 bases from V and 0 from J, leaving 8 bases between them. This CDR3 region has 16 residues. Germline CDR1 MNHEY, CDR2 SVGAGI. The CDR3 sequence is CASSYSEASTNEKLFF. The CDR3 region has the DNA TGTGCCAGCAGTTACTCGGAGGCCTCAACTAATGAAAAACTGTTTTTT.

This clone turned up a few times. The chain carries TRBV30 and TRBJ2-1, with 11 nucleotides matching TRBD2. Trimming at V came to 2 bases and at J to 3 bases, leaving 3 bases not matched to a gene. The CDR3 is made up of 15 amino acids. Germline CDR1 and CDR2: GTSNPN and SVGIG (reference sequence). The CDR3 sequence is CAWSTTSGGYNEQFF. CDR3 DNA sequence: TGTGCCTGGAGTACTACTAGCGGGGGCTACAATGAGCAGTTCTTC.

This clone was counted a few times. The chain couples TRBV9 to TRBJ2-1; D remains ambiguous. CDR3 length: 13 amino acids. V was clipped by 0 bases and J by 7 bases, with 8 bases between them. In germline, CDR1 is SGDLS, CDR2 YYNGEE. DNA of the CDR3: TGTGCCAGCAGCGTAGTGGCGGCGAATGAGCAGTTCTTC. This codes for CASSVVAANEQFF. The full variable domain, rest sourced from reference TRBV9 and TRBJ2-1, is DSGVTQTPKHLITATGQRVTLRCSPRSGDLSVYWYQQSLDQGLQFLIQYYNGEERAKGNILERFSAQQFPDLHSELNLSSLELGDSALYFCASSVVAANEQFFGPGTRLTVL.

The CDR3 DNA sequence: TGTGCCAGCACCCAGGGGGCCGCCTCCTACGAGCAGTACTTC. This codes for CASTQGAASYEQYF. The chain uses TRBV6-6 and TRBJ2-7, with 8 nucleotides matching TRBD1. V trimming: 7 bases; J trimming: 0 bases; junction bases outside the gene matches: 5. Germline values: CDR1 MNHNY, CDR2 SVGAGI (reference sequence). The CDR3 consists of 14 residues.

In its sample, this clone is medium-sized. This rearrangement joins TRBV6-5 to TRBJ2-2; D perhaps matches TRBD1 (6 bases). The CDR3 has 13 residues. Trimming stripped 6 bases from V and 4 bases from J, with 9 bases between. The V gene's germline CDR1 is MNHEY and CDR2 SVGAGI. Here the CDR3 reads CASSSDSTGELFF. Here the CDR3 DNA reads TGTGCCAGCAGCTCGGACAGCACCGGGGAGCTGTTTTTT.

This clone has just a few counts. This chain uses TRBV27 with TRBJ2-7; D is ambiguous. The CDR3 sequence is 15 residues long. The V and J ends lost 8 bases and 3 bases respectively, with 20 bases between them. Looked up from germline, CDR1 is MNHEY and CDR2 is SMNVEV (reference sequence). CDR3 nucleotide sequence: TGTGCCAGCCTCGAAGGACCAGGACCACTCTACGAGCAGTACTTC. Amino acid sequence: CASLEGPGPLYEQYF.

This clone was seen more than once but under ten times. The rearrangement uses TRBV5-6 and TRBJ1-2; D call uncertain. The CDR3 covers 13 residues. Per germline, CDR1 SGHDT and CDR2 YYEEEE. V was clipped by 0 bases and J by 4 bases, with 7 bases between them. CDR3 in DNA: TGTGCCAGCAGCTTGGGGGAGCTCTATGGCTACACCTTC. It codes for CASSLGELYGYTF.

The chain uses TRBV28 and TRBJ2-1; D is uncertain. The V gene lost 5 bases and the J gene lost 7 bases, with 6 bases spanning the gap. Germline V gives CDR1 MDHEN, CDR2 SYDVKM. The length of the CDR3 is 11 residues. The CDR3 here is CASSPGNEQFF. The CDR3 DNA follows: TGTGCCAGCAGTCCCGGGAATGAGCAGTTCTTC. Supplemented by reference TRBV28 and TRBJ2-1, the full variable domain reads DVKVTQSSRYLVKRTGEKVFLECVQDMDHENMFWYRQDPGLGLRLIYFSYDVKMKEKGDIPEGYSVSREKKERFSLILESASTNQTSMYLCASSPGNEQFFGPGTRLTVL.

The chain recombines TRBV27 with TRBJ1-1; 8 bases line up with TRBD1. Per the germline V gene, CDR1 is MNHEY and CDR2 is SMNVEV (reference sequence). The trim removed 5 bases at V and 0 bases at J, leaving 2 bases unmatched. The CDR3 totals 14 residues. The CDR3 protein is CASSRQGLNTEAFF. CDR3 sequence (DNA): TGTGCCAGCAGTCGACAGGGGTTGAACACTGAAGCTTTCTTT.